This T cell receptor beta chain was identified during a study of blood T cell repertoires in COVID-19. Whole-study context: The samples span acute and convalescent COVID-19 from the United States, Italy and Spain. Sources were T cells, B-cell-depleted T cells, or PBMCs; the material itself was cDNA or gDNA.

This CDR3 is built from 17 residues. Germline V gene lookup returns CDR1 MNHNS and CDR2 SASEGT. The V segment lost 3 bases and the J segment 5 bases; nucleotides outside the gene matches: 11. The table came from immunoSEQ multiplex PCR; TCRdb's copy has only in-frame clones and leaves some out. The sample yields roughly 200,000 clones, roughly 85% seen once. The chain joins TRBV6-1 to TRBJ2-1; 9 bases fit TRBD2. Sequencing used peripheral blood. The TCR comes from an older woman with acute or convalescent COVID-19. The CDR3 sequence: CASSENPGAGGNNEQFF. The CDR3 nucleotides read TGTGCCAGCAGTGAGAACCCCGGGGCGGGAGGGAACAATGAGCAGTTCTTC.